A single TCR beta chain is shown here with its context. This record comes from a study of blood T cell repertoires in COVID-19. With 3 bases removed from V and 0 bases from J, the gap between germline ends came to 10 bases. The CDR3 is 15 residues long. The germline V gene encodes CDR1 KGHSH and CDR2 LQKENI. As handled by the study authors: Reference gene primer amplification yielded estimated nucleated cell counts. Sequencing was performed with immunoSEQ multiplex PCR; in TCRdb, only in-frame clones are kept and a portion is missing. D and trimming were read from the DNA, whereas the V and J calls and clone size are those reported in that table. This table holds about 140,000 clones, around four fifths found once.

The rearrangement joins TRBV18 to TRBJ2-3; possible D gene TRBD2, 5 bases. The sample comprised peripheral blood. The sequence derives from a human donor in a cohort sampled during active COVID-19. CDR3 in amino acids: CASSPGDFSTDTQYF. The CDR3 DNA reads as TGTGCCAGCTCACCCGGGGATTTTAGCACAGATACGCAGTATTTT.